This passage covers 18 T cell receptor beta chains from one sample sequenced in a study of T cells in Graves' hyperthyroidism and ophthalmopathy. TCR beta CDR3 regions were amplified from RNA transcripts. The study used the HTBI primer set for a first-round RT-PCR of the TCR CDR3. Each CDR3 protein is one row after TCRdb ran MiXCR on the multiplex PCR reads. The sample lists about 520,000 distinct CDR3 sequences, around 20% seen once, with around 27% in the top ten. Sequencing used blood. The receptors derive from a young man with Graves' hyperthyroidism.

The chain recombines TRBV28 with TRBJ2-7, with a possible D match to TRBD2 (5 bases). The CDR3 extends over 11 amino acids. The V and J ends lost 10 bases and 6 bases respectively, with 13 bases between them. Germline assignment: CDR1 MDHEN and CDR2 SYDVKM. The CDR3: CATWSGSEQYF. Written as DNA, the CDR3 is TGTGCCACCTGGTCGGGGAGCGAGCAGTACTTC.

About this clonotype: Given a much more abundant clone one base away, this may be a read error. Because it lacks the conserved phenylalanine or tryptophan at the end, this CDR3 is likely a read error. The V and J genes are TRBV4-1 and TRBJ1-5; 9 bases are shared with TRBD1. Germline V CDR1 and CDR2: MGHRA, YSYEKL. The length of the CDR3 is 18 residues. Losses at the gene ends were 3 bases for V and 1 base for J; bases not matched to a gene: 10. The CDR3 coding sequence is TGCGCCAGCAGCCAGGGCTTGCGAGGGACAGGGAGCAATCAGCCCCAGCATTTG. It specifies CASSQGLRGTGSNQPQHL.

This rearrangement joins TRBV6-1 to TRBJ1-5; TRBD1 matches at 7 bases. The V and J ends lost 7 bases and 2 bases, in that order; junction bases with no gene match: 11. This CDR3 has 16 residues. Per the germline V gene, CDR1 is MNHNS and CDR2 is SASEGT. The CDR3 protein is CASNGETGSGNQPQHF. Written as DNA, the CDR3 is TGTGCCAGCAATGGTGAGACAGGGAGCGGCAATCAGCCCCAGCATTTT.

In its sample, this clonotype was seen many times. This chain connects TRBV28 to TRBJ1-5; 8 bases match TRBD1. J lost 5 bases, V lost 5 bases, and 11 bases had no gene match. From germline, CDR1 is MDHEN and CDR2 SYDVKM. The CDR3 runs to 16 residues. For the CDR3, the DNA is TGTGCCAGCAGTCCCTCGGGGCAGGGGGCCTATCAGCCCCAGCATTTT. It specifies CASSPSGQGAYQPQHF. The full variable domain, its missing parts supplied by reference TRBV28 and TRBJ1-5, is DVKVTQSSRYLVKRTGEKVFLECVQDMDHENMFWYRQDPGLGLRLIYFSYDVKMKEKGDIPEGYSVSREKKERFSLILESASTNQTSMYLCASSPSGQGAYQPQHFGDGTRLSIL.

This clonotype was detected ten times or more. This chain uses TRBV5-1 with TRBJ2-5; 13 nucleotides line up with TRBD2. J gave up 0 bases and V 2 bases, and 1 base lay outside the gene matches. The germline V gene encodes CDR1 SGHRS and CDR2 YFSETQ. This CDR3 contains 16 residues. The CDR3 DNA is TGCGCCAGCAGCTTCGGACTAGCGGGGGACCAAGAGACCCAGTACTTC. Amino acid sequence: CASSFGLAGDQETQYF.

This clonotype was found a few times. A much larger clonotype is one base distant, so this may be a read error. This chain joins TRBV10-3 and TRBJ1-1; 10 bases line up with TRBD1. The CDR3 contains 16 residues. CDR1 is ENHRY and CDR2 is SYGVKD in the germline V gene. V was pared by 4 bases and J by 2 bases, with 7 bases of the junction left unmatched. CDR3 amino acids: CAISGPTGGGNTEAFF. In DNA, the CDR3 is TGTGCCATCAGTGGCCCGACAGGGGGCGGAAACACTGAAGCTTTCTTT.

This clonotype was recorded at least ten times. This chain connects TRBV15 to TRBJ1-5; weak D call: TRBD1 (5 bases). Germline V gene data show CDR1 as LNHNV and CDR2 as YYDKDF (reference sequence). The CDR3 has 15 residues. Trimming removed 0 bases from V and 7 bases from J, with 13 bases in between. CDR3 bases: TGTGCCACCAGCAGAGATGCGGGGGGTGGACAGCCCCAGCATTTT. It specifies CATSRDAGGGQPQHF.

This clonotype was recorded many times. This rearrangement joins TRBV19 to TRBJ1-5, with no clear D. The CDR3 is 13 residues long. The germline CDR1 and CDR2 sequences are LNHDA and SQIVND (reference sequence). Trimming shortened V by 10 bases and J by 4 bases, and 14 bases separated the two germline ends. As DNA, the CDR3 is TGTGCCACCTCGATGGGCGTGAATCAGCCCCAGCATTTT. Its protein product is CATSMGVNQPQHF.

This clonotype showed up many times. V gene TRBV6-1 combines with J gene TRBJ1-2, with D uncertain. The CDR3 sequence is 12 residues long. V dropped 3 bases and J dropped 12 bases, with 14 bases sitting between them. Germline lookup yields CDR1 MNHNS and CDR2 SASEGT. CDR3 DNA sequence: TGTGCCAGCAGTGAGCTATGGTCTAGGGACACCTTC. This gives the protein CASSELWSRDTF.

This rearrangement joins TRBV3-1 to TRBJ1-5; perhaps TRBD1 as D (5 bases). Per germline, CDR1 LGHDT and CDR2 YNNKEL (reference sequence). V was pared by 4 bases and J by 4 bases, with 14 bases between. There are 15 residues in the CDR3. CDR3 sequence reads: CASSLNDRPNQPQHF. The CDR3, as DNA: TGTGCCAGCAGCCTCAACGACAGACCGAATCAGCCCCAGCATTTT. Supplemented by reference TRBV3-1 and TRBJ1-5, the full variable domain reads DTAVSQTPKYLVTQMGNDKSIKCEQNLGHDTMYWYKQDSKKFLKIMFSYNNKELIINETVPNRFSPKSPDKAHLNLHINSLELGDSAVYFCASSLNDRPNQPQHFGDGTRLSIL.

This clonotype was counted ten times or more. This chain joins TRBV12-3 or TRBV12-4 and TRBJ1-2, with no clear D. Between the trimmed V and J ends, which lost 5 bases and 1 base, there was a span of 5 bases. This CDR3 is built from 12 residues. CDR3 protein: CASSMNNYGYTF. The CDR3 DNA is TGTGCCAGCAGTATGAATAACTATGGCTACACCTTC.

The V and J genes are TRBV7-8 and TRBJ2-7; no clear D gene. The CDR3 is 17 amino acids. The germline V gene encodes CDR1 SGHVS and CDR2 FQNEAQ. V dropped 5 bases and J dropped 0 bases, with 20 bases sitting between them. The CDR3 loop is CASSQRYKARSSYEQYF. For the CDR3, the DNA is TGTGCCAGCAGCCAGAGGTATAAGGCCAGGAGCTCCTACGAGCAGTACTTC.

This clonotype was seen ten or more times. This chain uses TRBV20-1 with TRBJ1-1; no firm D call. This CDR3 has 13 amino acids. The germline gives CDR1 DFQATT, CDR2 SNEGSKA (reference sequence). Trimming cost V 5 bases and J 5 bases, with 15 bases left between them. The CDR3 sequence: CSARRQVGTEAFF. The CDR3 nucleotides are TGCAGTGCTCGACGGCAAGTCGGGACTGAAGCTTTCTTT.

The chain couples TRBV25-1 to TRBJ1-2, with TRBD1 matching over 9 bases. Per germline, CDR1 MGHDK and CDR2 SYGVNS. V trimming: 2 bases; J trimming: 8 bases; junction bases outside the gene matches: 6. The CDR3 covers 14 residues. The CDR3 nucleotides read TGTGCCAGCAGTGAAGGGACAGGGATCGGCGGCTACACCTTC. This encodes CASSEGTGIGGYTF.

This clonotype has a count of ten or more. CDR3 sequence reads: CASSSLSSGNTIYF. As DNA, the CDR3 is TGTGCCAGCAGTTCTTTATCCTCTGGAAACACCATATATTTT. The rearrangement links TRBV6-5 to TRBJ1-3; D is undetermined. V lost 4 bases to trimming and J lost 0 bases, with 7 bases between them. CDR1 and CDR2 (germline): MNHEY, SVGAGI. This CDR3 contains 14 residues.

V usage is TRBV29-1 and J usage is TRBJ2-4; 9 bases match TRBD1. Trimming removed 7 bases from V and 1 base from J; junction bases left unmatched: 23. The CDR3 loop spans 20 amino acids. Germline loops: CDR1 SQVTM, CDR2 ANQGSEA. The CDR3 spells CSATRDRVDFEWLAKNIQYF. CDR3 DNA: TGCAGCGCAACCCGGGACAGGGTGGATTTTGAGTGGCTGGCCAAAAACATTCAGTACTTC.

This clonotype was seen many times. The rearrangement joins TRBV6-1 to TRBJ2-7; 9 nucleotides line up with TRBD1. Germline lookup yields CDR1 MNHNS and CDR2 SASEGT. This CDR3 has 15 amino acids. Germline trimming cut 6 bases from V and 5 bases from J; bases unmatched to any gene: 11. The CDR3 loop is CASSSGGQGFHEQYF. The CDR3 DNA follows: TGTGCCAGCAGCTCGGGGGGACAGGGTTTCCACGAGCAGTACTTC.

The rearrangement links TRBV3-1 to TRBJ1-2, with a weak D call TRBD1 (5 bases). V lost 1 base and J 8 bases, leaving 14 bases between the germline ends. The CDR3 contains 14 residues. Germline-derived CDR1 and CDR2 are LGHDT and YNNKEL (reference sequence). CDR3 bases: TGTGCCAGCAGCCAAGGGAAGGGGCCGCGGGGCTACACCTTC. It translates to CASSQGKGPRGYTF.